The 14 T cell receptor beta chains presented below share a single source sample, sequenced in a study of radiotherapy plus CTLA-4 blockade in lung cancer. Repertoires were generated with immunoSEQ multiplex PCR, while TCRdb's copy carries only in-frame clones and drops some. Here the sample spans tens of thousands of clones, 70% to 90% being singletons. Material: peripheral blood, obtained from a patient treated with radiotherapy plus ipilimumab. The origin of the receptors is a human donor with non-small cell lung cancer whose response to radiotherapy plus ipilimumab could not be evaluated.

This chain connects TRBV15 to TRBJ2-7; the match to TRBD2 covers 9 bases. The CDR3 totals 16 residues. Germline V CDR1 and CDR2: LNHNV, YYDKDF (reference sequence). The V segment lost 3 bases and the J segment 0 bases; nucleotides outside the gene matches: 6. The DNA for the CDR3 is TGTGCCACCAGCAGGGGCCTAGCGGGGAGCTCCTACGAGCAGTACTTC. Its translation is CATSRGLAGSSYEQYF.

The table lists this clone with a few counts. The rearrangement joins TRBV7-3 to TRBJ2-1; 8 bases map to TRBD2. The CDR3 is 15 residues long. Germline CDR1 reads SGHTA; CDR2 reads FQGTGA. J lost 4 bases, V lost 2 bases, and 4 bases had no gene match. The CDR3 region is CASSLYGREYNEQFF. CDR3 coding DNA: TGTGCCAGCAGCTTATACGGGAGGGAGTACAATGAGCAGTTCTTC.

The chain uses TRBV5-8 and TRBJ2-2; possibly TRBD1 for D (5 bases). Deletions cut 0 bases from V and 5 bases from J, with 5 bases between. The CDR3 covers 13 residues. In germline, CDR1 is SGHTS, CDR2 YDEGEE. CDR3 bases: TGTGCCAGCAGCTTGGAGGGGACCGGGGAGCTGTTTTTT. Residues: CASSLEGTGELFF.

The chain has TRBV2 and TRBJ2-3, with TRBD1 matching 9 bases. V shed 6 bases, J shed 1 base, and the junction held 11 bases outside the gene matches. CDR3 length: 17 residues. Germline values: CDR1 SNHLY, CDR2 FYNNEI. In nucleotides, the CDR3 is TGTGCCAGCAGCAAGGGGACAGGGCGTCTAGGCACAGATACGCAGTATTTT. Its protein product is CASSKGTGRLGTDTQYF.

Concerning this clone itself: Its ends do not fully match the called genes, so a read error is possible. The gene calls are TRBV28 and TRBJ1-5, with a tentative D call TRBD1 (6 bases). Germline values: CDR1 MDHEN, CDR2 SYDVKM. CDR3 length: 16 residues. The CDR3 loop is CASSLYRVASNQPQHF. The CDR3 coding sequence is TGTGCCAGCAGCTTATACAGGGTGGCTAGCAATCAGCCCCAGCATTTT.

This rearrangement joins TRBV7-8 to TRBJ1-5; TRBD1 matches at 10 bases. Germline loops: CDR1 SGHVS, CDR2 FQNEAQ. J was trimmed by 14 bases and V by 5 bases; bases with no gene match: 3. The CDR3 runs 11 residues. For the CDR3, the DNA is TGTGCCAGCAGCGAAGGACAGGGGGAGCATTTT. Translated, it gives CASSEGQGEHF.

The CDR3 DNA sequence: TGTGCCAGTAGTATACGGGACATCGATGGCTACACCTTC. This encodes CASSIRDIDGYTF. The V gene is TRBV19, the J gene TRBJ1-2; TRBD1 is a possible D gene (6 bases). The CDR3 is 13 amino acids. V was cut by 2 bases and J by 6 bases, with 10 bases left in between. Germline loops: CDR1 LNHDA, CDR2 SQIVND (reference sequence).

V and J are TRBV29-1 and TRBJ1-4; 10 bases match TRBD1. Germline V gene lookup returns CDR1 SQVTM and CDR2 ANQGSEA. The CDR3 extends over 14 amino acids. The junction had 4 bases not matched to a gene; V was cut back by 7 bases and J by 2 bases. The CDR3 protein is CSARQGATNEKLFF. Here the CDR3 DNA reads TGCAGCGCCAGACAGGGGGCTACTAATGAAAAACTGTTTTTT.

V is TRBV29-1 and J is TRBJ2-6; a weak D match, TRBD2 (5 bases). The germline V gene has CDR1 SQVTM and CDR2 ANQGSEA. Trimming removed 5 bases from V and 0 bases from J, with 14 bases in between. The CDR3 contains 16 residues. The CDR3 protein is CSVIGELSSGANVLTF. CDR3 DNA sequence: TGCAGCGTTATTGGGGAGTTGAGCTCTGGGGCCAACGTCCTGACTTTC.

The genes are TRBV28 and TRBJ2-7; D perhaps matches TRBD1 (5 bases). V dropped 6 bases and J dropped 4 bases, with 13 bases sitting between them. The CDR3 covers 13 residues. From germline, CDR1 is MDHEN and CDR2 SYDVKM. The CDR3 loop reads CASRNAGLYEQYF. The CDR3 region has the DNA TGTGCCAGCAGAAACGCAGGGTTATACGAGCAGTACTTC.

The V call is TRBV19, the J call TRBJ2-1; 13 bases are shared with TRBD2. V lost 8 bases to trimming and J lost 7 bases; unmatched junction nucleotides: 5. CDR1 is LNHDA, CDR2 SQIVND, per germline (reference sequence). The CDR3 length is 14 residues. The CDR3 nucleotides read TGTGCCAGTTCCGGGACTAGCGGGATTAATGAGCAGTTCTTC. Protein: CASSGTSGINEQFF.

The chain has TRBV5-3 and TRBJ2-3; TRBD2 matches at 7 bases. TRBV5-3 is flagged as an ORF with uncertain function. V lost 2 bases and J lost 4; bases outside the gene matches: 10. The CDR3 has 16 amino acids. The CDR3 reads CARSFGLEVFPDTQYF. CDR3 DNA sequence: TGTGCCAGAAGCTTCGGACTAGAAGTGTTCCCAGATACGCAGTATTTT.

The chain combines TRBV10-3 with TRBJ2-7, with TRBD1 identical over 7 bases. V was pared by 10 bases and J by 3 bases, with 21 bases of the junction left unmatched. Germline CDR1 reads ENHRY; CDR2 reads SYGVKD. This CDR3 spans 17 amino acids. Here the CDR3 DNA reads TGTGCCAGCAGCCGGGCGACAGGGCCGAAAATTTTCTACGAGCAGTACTTC. Protein: CASSRATGPKIFYEQYF.

V usage is TRBV7-2 and J usage is TRBJ2-7; 9 nucleotides align to TRBD1. Germline loops: CDR1 SGHTA, CDR2 FQGNSA. The CDR3 has 15 amino acids. The ends lost 2 bases at V and 3 bases at J; junction bases unmatched: 5. The CDR3 region is CASSLTGTGNYEQYF. The CDR3 DNA is TGTGCCAGCAGCTTAACAGGGACAGGGAACTACGAGCAGTACTTC. The whole variable domain, filled in from reference TRBV7-2 and TRBJ2-7, reads GAGVSQSPSNKVTEKGKDVELRCDPISGHTALYWYRQSLGQGLEFLIYFQGNSAPDKSGLPSDRFSAERTGGSVSTLTIQRTQQEDSAVYLCASSLTGTGNYEQYFGPGTRLTVT.